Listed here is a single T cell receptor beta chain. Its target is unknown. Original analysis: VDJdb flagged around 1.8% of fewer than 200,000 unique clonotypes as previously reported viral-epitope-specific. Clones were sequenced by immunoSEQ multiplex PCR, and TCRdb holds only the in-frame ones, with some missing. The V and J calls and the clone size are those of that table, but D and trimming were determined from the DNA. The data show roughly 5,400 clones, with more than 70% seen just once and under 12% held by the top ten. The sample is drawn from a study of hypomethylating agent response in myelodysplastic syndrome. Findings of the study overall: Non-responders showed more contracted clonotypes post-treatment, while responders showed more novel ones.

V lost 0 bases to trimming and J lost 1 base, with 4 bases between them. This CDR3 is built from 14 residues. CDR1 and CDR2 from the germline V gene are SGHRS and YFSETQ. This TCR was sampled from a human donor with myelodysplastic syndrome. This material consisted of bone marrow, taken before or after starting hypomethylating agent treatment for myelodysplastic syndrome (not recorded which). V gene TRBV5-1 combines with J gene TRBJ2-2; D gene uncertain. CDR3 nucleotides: TGCGCCAGCAGCTTGGCGGGGAACACCGGGGAGCTGTTTTTT. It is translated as CASSLAGNTGELFF.